This T cell receptor beta chain was identified during a study of blood T cell repertoires in COVID-19. As for the study in general: Samples came from the United States, Italy and Spain, spanning acute and convalescent COVID-19.

In the authors' workflow: Reference gene primer amplification in the assay estimated nucleated cell counts. Using immunoSEQ multiplex PCR, the repertoire was profiled, and TCRdb retains in-frame clones only, with some absent. V and J calls and clone size are given by that table; D and trimming were obtained from the DNA. Here the sample spans over 100,000 clones, approximately 88% being singletons. This clonotype was obtained from a woman aged 70-85 years with acute or convalescent COVID-19. The source material was peripheral blood.

The CDR3 region is CASSLRGQSYGYTF. CDR3 bases: TGCGCCAGCAGCTTGAGGGGGCAGTCCTATGGCTACACCTTC. The chain joins TRBV5-1 to TRBJ1-2; 7 bases are shared with TRBD1. Trimming removed 1 base from V and 4 bases from J; junction bases left unmatched: 4. This CDR3 is built from 14 residues. CDR1 is SGHRS, CDR2 YFSETQ, per germline.